The next 10 T cell receptor beta chains were all read from a single sample in a study of blood T cell repertoires in COVID-19. Assay used: immunoSEQ multiplex PCR; TCRdb lists only in-frame clones, some missing. The profile covers hundreds of thousands of clones, with about 85% appearing a single time and approximately 3.6% taken by the ten largest. Sequenced: peripheral blood. The receptor source for this set is a woman aged 18 to 35 with acute or convalescent COVID-19.

Here the CDR3 DNA reads TGTGCCAGCAGCACCCGGGACAGGAGGTACGAGCAGTACTTC. This encodes CASSTRDRRYEQYF. The chain is built from TRBV5-4 and TRBJ2-7; 8 positions match TRBD1. This CDR3 region has 14 residues. V lost 4 bases, J lost 4 bases, and 7 bases stayed unmatched. Germline loops: CDR1 SGHNT, CDR2 YYREEE (reference sequence).

The chain employs TRBV6-5 and TRBJ2-2; D may be TRBD1 (6 bases). V was shortened by 6 bases and J by 6 bases, with 14 bases between the two germline ends. Germline CDR1 and CDR2: MNHEY and SVGAGI. The CDR3 consists of 14 residues. CDR3: CASRPWGQAGELFF. CDR3 bases: TGTGCCAGCAGACCGTGGGGGCAAGCCGGGGAGCTGTTTTTT.

The CDR3 DNA is TGTGCCAGCAGTTACGTCGGTGAGCAGTTCTTC. This translates into CASSYVGEQFF. This sequence joins TRBV6-5 and TRBJ2-1; no firm D call. This CDR3 contains 11 residues. The V end lost 2 bases, the J end lost 9 bases, and 5 bases lay between the germline ends. CDR1 MNHEY and CDR2 SVGAGI come from the germline V gene.

The chain is built from TRBV3-1 (or the pseudogene TRBV3-2) and TRBJ2-5; TRBD2 matches 8 bases. CDR1 and CDR2 from the germline V gene are LGHDT and YNNKEL (reference sequence). The CDR3 has 14 amino acids. Trimming cost V 4 bases and J 5 bases; bases outside gene matches: 6. CDR3 in amino acids: CASSLRGGMETQYF. The CDR3 coding sequence is TGTGCCAGCAGCCTCCGGGGGGGGATGGAGACCCAGTACTTC.

The chain uses TRBV28 and TRBJ2-3; 8 bases fit TRBD1. The CDR3 runs 15 residues. Trimming took 4 bases from V and 3 from J; bases not matched to a gene: 6. Germline CDR1 MDHEN, CDR2 SYDVKM. CDR3 nucleotides: TGTGCCAGCAGTTGGACAGGGCTTGGGACAGATACGCAGTATTTT. It specifies CASSWTGLGTDTQYF.

The J gene is TRBJ2-7, the V gene TRBV24-1; possibly TRBD1 for D (6 bases). V was shortened by 4 bases and J by 9 bases, with 18 bases between the two germline ends. Germline-derived CDR1 and CDR2 are KGHDR and SFDVKD. This CDR3 comprises 14 residues. In nucleotides, the CDR3 is TGTGCCACCAGTGAACTACAGGGCAGGGTAGGGCAGTACTTC. Protein product: CATSELQGRVGQYF.

This clone was seen just once. This rearrangement joins TRBV24-1 to TRBJ1-6, with D tentatively TRBD1 (6 bases). The CDR3 runs to 14 residues. Germline lookup yields CDR1 KGHDR and CDR2 SFDVKD. The V and J ends lost 7 bases and 8 bases respectively, with 14 bases between them. The chain's CDR3 is CATSDGQSHSPLHF. CDR3 DNA sequence: TGTGCCACCAGCGACGGACAGTCTCATTCACCCCTCCACTTT.

The chain links TRBV10-1 to TRBJ1-1; no firm D call. Trimming pared 6 bases from V and 1 base from J, leaving 9 bases between. This CDR3 region has 13 residues. Per germline, CDR1 WNHNN and CDR2 SYGVQD (reference sequence). CDR3 in DNA: TGCGCCAGCAGGGAGCAGTCGAACACTGAAGCTTTCTTT. It specifies CASREQSNTEAFF.

This rearrangement joins TRBV24-1 to TRBJ2-1, with 9 bases matching TRBD1. This CDR3 has 14 residues. Germline values: CDR1 KGHDR, CDR2 SFDVKD. Germline trimming cut 7 bases from V and 10 bases from J; bases unmatched to any gene: 10. CDR3 DNA: TGTGCCACCAGCCTCACAGGGGGCTCCGGGGAGCAGTTCTTC. Translating gives CATSLTGGSGEQFF.

The chain has TRBV7-2 and TRBJ1-4; maybe TRBD1 (5 bases). The CDR3 loop spans 16 amino acids. Germline V CDR1 and CDR2: SGHTA, FQGNSA. With 0 bases removed from V and 3 bases from J, the gap between germline ends came to 11 bases. The CDR3 DNA reads as TGTGCCAGCAGCTTAGCAGGGGTTAAGGCTAATGAAAAACTGTTTTTT. Encoded protein: CASSLAGVKANEKLFF. Together with reference TRBV7-2 and TRBJ1-4, the CDR3 gives the full variable domain: GAGVSQSPSNKVTEKGKDVELRCDPISGHTALYWYRQSLGQGLEFLIYFQGNSAPDKSGLPSDRFSAERTGGSVSTLTIQRTQQEDSAVYLCASSLAGVKANEKLFFGSGTQLSVL.